Only a few counts were recorded for the clone carrying this T cell receptor (beta chain). The target antigen is unknown. This sample stems from a study of T cells in localized non-small cell lung cancer. Regarding the study as a whole: In uninvolved adjacent lung, T cell clonality reached its highest value, exceeding tumor. Among blood samples, higher T cell density accompanied longer overall survival.

Generated by immunoSEQ multiplex PCR, the TCRdb table keeps only in-frame clones and is missing some. In the table there are about 46,000 clones, 81% of which are singletons. This CDR3 region has 16 residues. V shed 1 base and J shed 1 base, with 14 bases lying between them. Germline V gene lookup returns CDR1 SQVTM and CDR2 ANQGSEA. The sequence was obtained from a man aged 35 to 69 with stage III lung adenocarcinoma. Source: peripheral blood mononuclear cells, taken before any cancer treatment. The chain uses TRBV29-1 and TRBJ2-1; D is unresolved. The CDR3 DNA is TGCAGCGTTGAAGTAGAAGGGCGATTATCCTACAATGAGCAGTTCTTC. Translated: CSVEVEGRLSYNEQFF.